One TCR beta chain is described in this entry. The data are from a study of blood T cell repertoires in COVID-19. Generated by immunoSEQ multiplex PCR, the TCRdb table keeps only in-frame clones and is missing some. The table shows more than 50,000 clones, with 85% to 90% occurring only once. Looked up from germline, CDR1 is MDHEN and CDR2 is SYDVKM. V was shortened by 6 bases and J by 4 bases, with 4 bases between the two germline ends. This CDR3 has 12 amino acids. Sample: peripheral blood. This clonotype originated in a man aged 60 to 75 with active COVID-19. The chain employs TRBV28 and TRBJ2-6; unclear D gene. The CDR3 DNA sequence: TGTGCCAGCAGGGGCGGGGCCAACGTCCTGACTTTC. Translation gives CASRGGANVLTF.